This T cell receptor beta chain was recorded in a study of blood T cell repertoires in COVID-19. Per the authors' pipeline: Estimates of nucleated cell counts were drawn from the amplification of reference gene primers. Assay used: immunoSEQ multiplex PCR; TCRdb lists only in-frame clones, some missing. That table supplies the V and J calls and clone size; D and trimming were determined from the DNA. The sample yields about 100,000 clones, 86% seen once. Sequencing input: peripheral blood. The TCR originated in a man aged 55 to 70 with acute or convalescent COVID-19.

The CDR3 coding sequence is TGTGCCAGTAACAACAGGGTGCTGGCTGAAGCTTTCTTT. It yields the protein CASNNRVLAEAFF. The rearrangement links TRBV19 to TRBJ1-1, with D maybe TRBD1 (6 bases). Trimming cost V 7 bases and J 6 bases, with 15 bases left between them. This CDR3 contains 13 residues. Germline CDR1 is LNHDA and CDR2 is SQIVND (reference sequence).